This T cell receptor beta chain is drawn from a study of tumor and adjacent non-tumor tissue in lung cancer. At the level of the study: There were 11 to 13 adenocarcinoma, a couple of squamous cell carcinoma and 1 small cell lung cancer cases. Each sample yielded about 4.17 million productive TCRbeta reads on average.

No cell sorting was done before RNA was extracted from the tissue. The normal lung tissue was taken more than 3 cm from the tumor edge. Three rounds of nested PCR, following a modified ARM-PCR protocol, produced the TCRbeta library. TCRdb used MiXCR to reprocess the multiplex PCR reads, holding one entry per CDR3 protein. The sample carries some 73,000 distinct CDR3 sequences, approximately 78% recorded once. Germline V CDR1 and CDR2: KGHSH, LQKENI. The CDR3 spans 15 residues. Concerning this clonotype itself: With a much larger clone just one base away, this may be a read error.

This TCR was recovered from a man aged 55 to 70 with non-small cell lung cancer. V usage is TRBV18 and J usage is TRBJ1-1, with D unclear. Sequences were obtained from distant non-tumor lung tissue. The CDR3 reads CASSPLDGDYTEACF. CDR3 DNA sequence: TGTGCCAGCTCACCACTGGACGGGGATTACACTGAAGCTTGCTTT.